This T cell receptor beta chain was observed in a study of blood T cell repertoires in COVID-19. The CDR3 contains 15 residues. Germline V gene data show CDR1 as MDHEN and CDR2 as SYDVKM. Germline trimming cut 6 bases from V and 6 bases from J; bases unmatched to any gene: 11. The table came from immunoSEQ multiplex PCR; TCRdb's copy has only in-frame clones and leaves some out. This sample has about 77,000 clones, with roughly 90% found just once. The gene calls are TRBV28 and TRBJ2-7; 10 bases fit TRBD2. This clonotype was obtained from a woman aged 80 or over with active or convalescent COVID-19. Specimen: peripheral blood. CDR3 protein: CASSGPGLAILEQYF. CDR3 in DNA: TGTGCCAGCAGCGGCCCGGGACTAGCGATTCTCGAGCAGTACTTC.